These 27 T cell receptor beta chains share one sample of origin, sequenced in a study of CD8 T cells in Susac syndrome. Reverse transcription of about 0.5 to 1 ug RNA was performed with random hexamers. From the immunoSEQ multiplex PCR reads, TCRdb called clonotypes with MiXCR, one entry per CDR3 protein. In the table there are approximately 200,000 distinct CDR3 sequences, 80% to 95% of which are singletons. Material for sequencing was CD8+ T cells from PBMCs. Source of these receptors: a human donor with multiple sclerosis.

This chain connects TRBV29-1 to TRBJ2-2; 7 bases are shared with TRBD1. CDR1 SQVTM and CDR2 ANQGSEA come from the germline V gene. J was trimmed by 0 bases and V by 4 bases; bases with no gene match: 2. The CDR3 sequence is 14 residues long. The CDR3 loop is CSVAGGTNTGELFF. CDR3 DNA: TGCAGCGTTGCAGGGGGAACGAACACCGGGGAGCTGTTTTTT.

The chain links TRBV18 to TRBJ1-1, with D tentatively TRBD1 (6 bases). V dropped 3 bases and J dropped 3 bases, with 11 bases sitting between them. The CDR3 runs to 14 residues. Germline CDR1 KGHSH, CDR2 LQKENI. The CDR3 loop is CASSPSGHYTEAFF. The CDR3 coding sequence is TGTGCCAGCTCACCTTCGGGACATTACACTGAAGCTTTCTTT. The whole variable domain, remainder taken from reference TRBV18 and TRBJ1-1, is NAGVMQNPRHLVRRRGQEARLRCSPMKGHSHVYWYRQLPEEGLKFMVYLQKENIIDESGMPKERFSAEFPKEGPSILRIQQVVRGDSAAYFCASSPSGHYTEAFFGQGTRLTVV.

The chain combines TRBV6-5 with TRBJ1-1, with unresolved D. Trimming removed 6 bases from V and 7 bases from J, with 15 bases in between. Germline V CDR1 and CDR2: MNHEY, SVGAGI. The CDR3 extends over 13 amino acids. CDR3: CASSPRGRNEAFF. CDR3 in DNA: TGTGCCAGCAGCCCCCGGGGTCGGAATGAAGCTTTCTTT.

With respect to this clonotype: The junction and the germline gene differ at one end; a read error may be behind it. The chain recombines TRBV6-5 with TRBJ2-1; no definite D call. The length of the CDR3 is 15 residues. Germline V CDR1 and CDR2: MNHEY, SVGAGI. In DNA form, the CDR3 reads TGTGCCAGCAGTTACTCCTCAAGTTCCTACAATAAGCAGTTCTTC. Protein product: CASSYSSSSYNKQFF.

This chain links TRBV13 with TRBJ2-7, with D uncertain. The CDR3 has 12 amino acids. CDR1 is PRHDT and CDR2 is FYEKMQ in the germline V gene (reference sequence). V lost 6 bases and J 6 bases, leaving 12 bases between the germline ends. In DNA form, the CDR3 reads TGTGCCAGCAGTTTCCACGTGGGCGAGCAGTACTTC. Translating it yields CASSFHVGEQYF.

The V gene is TRBV9, the J gene TRBJ2-1; TRBD2 might be the D (6 bases). This CDR3 spans 15 amino acids. Per germline, CDR1 SGDLS and CDR2 YYNGEE. V lost 0 bases to trimming and J lost 8 bases, with 15 bases between them. The CDR3: CASSVGGMRWDEQFF. For the CDR3, the DNA is TGTGCCAGCAGCGTAGGCGGGATGAGATGGGATGAGCAGTTCTTC.

The genes are TRBV7-3 and TRBJ1-1, with D unclear. The ends were cut back, 3 bases at V and 2 bases at J, with 7 bases in the middle. Germline lookup yields CDR1 SGHTA and CDR2 FQGTGA. This CDR3 has 13 amino acids. The CDR3 region is CASSLWSNTEAFF. CDR3 nucleotides: TGTGCCAGCAGCTTGTGGTCCAACACTGAAGCTTTCTTT. Full variable domain (remainder filled in from reference TRBV7-3 and TRBJ1-1): GAGVSQTPSNKVTEKGKYVELRCDPISGHTALYWYRQSLGQGPEFLIYFQGTGAADDSGLPNDRFFAVRPEGSVSTLKIQRTERGDSAVYLCASSLWSNTEAFFGQGTRLTVV.

The chain is built from TRBV10-3 and TRBJ2-3, with 7 bases lining up with TRBD1. The length of the CDR3 is 14 residues. The junction had 5 bases not matched to a gene; V was cut back by 6 bases and J by 2 bases. Germline CDR1 reads ENHRY; CDR2 reads SYGVKD. CDR3 in amino acids: CAIRPGQNTDTQYF. As DNA, the CDR3 is TGTGCCATCAGACCGGGACAGAACACAGATACGCAGTATTTT.

This chain joins TRBV2 and TRBJ2-4; possible D gene TRBD1, 6 bases. Germline loops: CDR1 SNHLY, CDR2 FYNNEI. Trimming took off 8 bases at V and 0 bases at J, with 14 bases between the two ends. This CDR3 region has 15 residues. The CDR3 DNA reads as TGTGCCAGCGCCGAGACAGGCGCAGCCAAAAACATTCAGTACTTC. This translates into CASAETGAAKNIQYF.

This CDR3 is CASSPRSGGLNTEAFF. The DNA of the CDR3 is TGTGCCAGCAGCCCCCGGTCAGGCGGTTTGAACACTGAAGCTTTCTTT. The V and J genes are TRBV7-9 and TRBJ1-1, with D uncertain. The ends were cut back, 5 bases at V and 0 bases at J, with 16 bases in the middle. This CDR3 is built from 16 residues. Germline values: CDR1 SEHNR, CDR2 FQNEAQ (reference sequence). The full variable domain, its missing parts supplied by reference TRBV7-9 and TRBJ1-1, is DTGVSQNPRHKITKRGQNVTFRCDPISEHNRLYWYRQTLGQGPEFLTYFQNEAQLEKSRLLSDRFSAERPKGSFSTLEIQRTEQGDSAMYLCASSPRSGGLNTEAFFGQGTRLTVV.

The chain uses TRBV4-1 and TRBJ2-2; 11 bases align to TRBD2. Germline loops: CDR1 MGHRA, CDR2 YSYEKL. The CDR3 totals 18 residues. The trim removed 0 bases at V and 1 base at J, leaving 4 bases unmatched. This chain's CDR3 is CASSQEGLAEKNTGELFF. The CDR3, as DNA: TGCGCCAGCAGCCAAGAGGGACTAGCGGAAAAGAACACCGGGGAGCTGTTTTTT.

This chain links TRBV29-1 with TRBJ1-2; D may be TRBD1 (5 bases). The CDR3 is 13 amino acids. Trimming took 1 base from V and 2 from J, leaving 8 bases between them. In germline, CDR1 is SQVTM, CDR2 ANQGSEA. This CDR3 reads CSVEGGENYGYTF. CDR3 in DNA: TGCAGCGTTGAAGGAGGGGAGAACTATGGCTACACCTTC.

The chain links TRBV7-8 to TRBJ1-3; TRBD1 is a possible D gene (6 bases). Germline V CDR1 and CDR2: SGHVS, FQNEAQ. The CDR3 contains 17 residues. With 1 base removed from V and 0 bases from J, the gap between germline ends came to 13 bases. This CDR3 reads CASSLVVRGSSGNTIYF. For the CDR3, the DNA is TGTGCCAGCAGCTTAGTAGTTAGGGGGAGCTCTGGAAACACCATATATTTT.

This clonotype was observed a handful of times. The rearrangement links TRBV20-1 to TRBJ1-2; D is unclear. Germline V gene data show CDR1 as DFQATT and CDR2 as SNEGSKA (reference sequence). The CDR3 contains 10 residues. V lost 4 bases and J lost 7, with 7 bases in between. The CDR3, as DNA: TGCAGTGCTATATACAGTGGCTACACCTTC. Protein product: CSAIYSGYTF.

J is TRBJ2-5 and V is TRBV29-1; no firm D call. Per germline, CDR1 SQVTM and CDR2 ANQGSEA. Trimming left V 7 bases short and J 9 bases short, with 12 bases between. The CDR3 length is 10 residues. The CDR3 DNA is TGCAGCGCTACAGCAATAGCCCAGTACTTC. Protein sequence: CSATAIAQYF.

This clonotype appeared once. The gene calls are TRBV11-2 and TRBJ2-3; a weak D match, TRBD1 (5 bases). Germline V gene data show CDR1 as SGHAT and CDR2 as FQNNGV. The V and J ends lost 3 bases and 4 bases respectively, with 11 bases between them. This CDR3 has 14 residues. CDR3 DNA: TGTGCCAGCAGCTTTGGGCAGGGCGCAGATACGCAGTATTTT. Translation gives CASSFGQGADTQYF.

CDR3 sequence reads: CASRGLSRFYEQYF. For the CDR3, the DNA is TGTGCCAGCAGGGGACTATCGCGCTTCTACGAGCAGTACTTC. V gene TRBV6-1 combines with J gene TRBJ2-7, with 7 nucleotides matching TRBD2. The V gene's germline CDR1 is MNHNS and CDR2 SASEGT. V lost 6 bases to trimming and J lost 3 bases; unmatched junction nucleotides: 8. The CDR3 covers 14 residues.

The chain couples TRBV25-1 to TRBJ1-3; D is ambiguous. The CDR3 has 19 residues. CDR1 is MGHDK and CDR2 is SYGVNS in the germline V gene. The ends were cut back, 2 bases at V and 3 bases at J, with 23 bases in the middle. This CDR3 is CASSEQEGSVTAHGNTIYF. DNA for the CDR3: TGTGCCAGCAGTGAACAGGAGGGCTCCGTTACTGCCCATGGAAACACCATATATTTT.

To note about this clonotype: Germline is not matched at one junction end, which may reflect a read error. The chain carries TRBV14 and TRBJ1-1; the D is unclear. The germline V gene has CDR1 SGHDN and CDR2 FVKESK. The CDR3 has 12 residues. The CDR3 DNA reads as TGTGCCAGCAGCCCGACGAACACTGAAGTTTTCTTT. Residues: CASSPTNTEVFF.

The chain links TRBV9 to TRBJ2-6; 8 bases line up with TRBD1. With 5 bases clipped from V and 0 bases from J, the junction kept 1 base outside the gene matches. Germline CDR1 and CDR2: SGDLS and YYNGEE. The CDR3 has 15 amino acids. The CDR3: CASRGQGSGANVLTF. The CDR3 DNA reads TGTGCCAGCAGAGGACAGGGCTCTGGGGCCAACGTCCTGACTTTC.

This chain joins TRBV3-1 and TRBJ1-5; 7 bases agree with TRBD1. V was clipped by 4 bases and J by 1 base; unmatched bases: 7. The CDR3 is made up of 16 amino acids. CDR1 is LGHDT, CDR2 YNNKEL, per germline (reference sequence). Here the CDR3 reads CASSPSDRASNQPQHF. The DNA for the CDR3 is TGTGCCAGCAGCCCGAGCGACAGGGCGAGCAATCAGCCCCAGCATTTT.

CDR3 DNA sequence: TGTGCCAGCAGTGGCCCTGGGTCAGGCACCAATTCACCCCTCCACTTT. Translation gives CASSGPGSGTNSPLHF. V is TRBV2 and J is TRBJ1-6, with D hard to call. CDR1 and CDR2 (germline): SNHLY, FYNNEI. The CDR3 consists of 16 residues. The V end was cut by 4 bases, the J end by 7 bases, with 17 bases between.

The rearrangement links TRBV20-1 to TRBJ2-7; TRBD2 matches 13 bases. Germline loops: CDR1 DFQATT, CDR2 SNEGSKA (reference sequence). This CDR3 region has 16 residues. The ends lost 0 bases at V and 4 bases at J; junction bases unmatched: 6. In DNA form, the CDR3 reads TGCAGTGCTAGAGATCAAAGGACTAGCGGGGGATACGAGCAGTACTTC. Residues: CSARDQRTSGGYEQYF.

This clonotype was seen just once. The chain has TRBV7-8 and TRBJ1-4, with 8 bases identical to TRBD1. CDR1 SGHVS and CDR2 FQNEAQ come from the germline V gene. J lost 1 base, V lost 1 base, and 11 bases had no gene match. The CDR3 has 19 residues. This CDR3 is CASSLEAWDRRLTNEKLFF. The CDR3 DNA reads as TGTGCCAGCAGCTTAGAGGCCTGGGACAGGCGCCTAACTAATGAAAAACTGTTTTTT.

The gene calls are TRBV9 and TRBJ2-1; 9 bases agree with TRBD1. Germline V gene sequence: CDR1 SGDLS, CDR2 YYNGEE. Trimming cost V 0 bases and J 7 bases; bases outside gene matches: 5. The CDR3 is made up of 15 amino acids. CDR3 bases: TGTGCCAGCAGCGTAGAAGGGACAGGGTTAAATGAGCAGTTCTTC. This translates into CASSVEGTGLNEQFF.

This chain links TRBV6-5 with TRBJ1-1; 10 bases align to TRBD1. Trimming removed 5 bases from V and 11 bases from J; junction bases left unmatched: 5. This CDR3 is built from 12 residues. CDR1 and CDR2 from the germline V gene are MNHEY and SVGAGI. This CDR3 is CASSAGTGVAFF. The CDR3 bases are TGTGCCAGCAGTGCCGGGACAGGGGTGGCTTTCTTT.

The chain carries TRBV11-3 and TRBJ2-7, with D unclear. V shed 5 bases and J shed 6 bases, with 8 bases lying between them. The CDR3 is made up of 11 amino acids. Germline lookup yields CDR1 SGHNT and CDR2 YENEEA. This CDR3 reads CASSRGPEQYF. CDR3 nucleotide sequence: TGTGCCAGCAGCCGAGGACCCGAGCAGTACTTC.